This T cell receptor beta chain was identified in a study of T cells in localized non-small cell lung cancer. Findings and caveats of the study: Clonality of T cells reached its maximum in uninvolved adjacent lung, surpassing tumor. A median of about 60 of the top 100 tumor clones appeared in adjacent lung, which was paired and uninvolved. Sequencing, confined to only one tumor region, leaves heterogeneity possible.

In the case of this clone: Its matching antigen is unknown.

The V end was cut by 3 bases, the J end by 0 bases, with 9 bases between. This CDR3 spans 15 amino acids. Per germline, CDR1 LNHDA and CDR2 SQIVND (reference sequence). Measured with immunoSEQ multiplex PCR; TCRdb has only the in-frame clones, and not every one. This table holds approximately 83,000 clones, approximately 91% found once. The chain carries TRBV19 and TRBJ1-5; D not certain. The material was PBMCs, obtained before any cancer treatment. This clonotype was obtained from a woman aged 40-69 years with stage II squamous cell lung carcinoma. CDR3 region: CASSIGAHSNQPQHF. The CDR3 DNA follows: TGTGCCAGTAGTATTGGAGCCCATAGCAATCAGCCCCAGCATTTT.